This TCR beta chain was captured in a study of T cell changes during pregnancy in multiple sclerosis. This clone has only one observation. The germline gives CDR1 SGHTA, CDR2 FQGTGA. The CDR3 has 14 residues. The ends were cut back, 4 bases at V and 4 bases at J, with 13 bases in the middle. Data came from immunoSEQ multiplex PCR; TCRdb stores just in-frame clones and leaves some out. The sample holds around 72,000 clones, 85% to 95% seen once. The sample consisted of peripheral blood, taken in the second trimester of pregnancy. The clonotype was recovered from a female donor in good health, enrolled as a control in a pregnancy study. The V gene is TRBV7-3, the J gene TRBJ2-5; the D gene is possibly TRBD2 (5 bases). The CDR3 here is CASSSGYEGETQYF. The CDR3 nucleotides are TGTGCCAGCAGCTCCGGTTACGAGGGAGAGACCCAGTACTTC.